The T cell receptor beta chain under discussion was sequenced for a study of technical replicates of blood from a few donors. There are 17 residues in the CDR3. The V gene's germline CDR1 is SGHNT and CDR2 YYREEE (reference sequence). Trimming took 0 bases from V and 7 from J, leaving 22 bases between them. The table came from immunoSEQ multiplex PCR; TCRdb's copy has only in-frame clones and leaves some out. This sample yields approximately 78,000 clones, of which roughly 92% are seen a single time; approximately 0.37% belongs to the top ten. Input material: T cells isolated from PBMCs. The sequence derives from a human donor in good health. The chain combines TRBV5-4 with TRBJ1-1, with D possibly being TRBD1 (5 bases). The CDR3 nucleotides read TGTGCCAGCAGCTTGGGGCTAGAGAGACAGAGGCTTAATGAAGCTTTCTTT. Protein sequence: CASSLGLERQRLNEAFF.